This TCR beta chain was documented in a study of low-dose radiotherapy and immunotherapy resistance in tumors. Study as a whole: A total of 13 Gy over 26 weeks was given to Cohort 2 as 1 Gy per fraction every two weeks. The regimen for patients comprised intravenous nivolumab 240 mg every two weeks plus intravenous ipilimumab 1 mg/kg every six weeks.

V shed 0 bases and J 1 base; nucleotides not matched to a gene: 6. The CDR3 is made up of 17 amino acids. Per germline, CDR1 SGHDN and CDR2 FVKESK. In its sample, this clonotype was seen a few times. Covering alpha and beta chains, TRAV- and TRBV-specific primers were used for the first-strand cDNA. Using a constant-region primer together with a V-primer adapter, TCRs were subjected to roughly 18 PCR cycles of amplification. TCRdb called the reads again in MiXCR, with one record for every CDR3 protein. The sample records some 71,000 distinct CDR3 sequences, around 30% being singletons. Time point denoted: before trial treatment. Low-dose radiotherapy and low-dose cyclophosphamide, together with aspirin, ipilimumab and nivolumab, were given to donors. Eligible patients had advanced solid tumors lacking tumor-infiltrating lymphocytes.

The gene calls are TRBV14 and TRBJ1-5; 7 positions match TRBD1. Sequencing was performed on PBMCs, taken before treatment. The receptor's source is a female donor with ovarian cancer. The CDR3 coding sequence is TGTGCCAGCAGCCAAGATCGAGGGGGCATGAGCAATCAGCCCCAGCATTTT. Its translation: CASSQDRGGMSNQPQHF. The whole variable domain, remainder taken from reference TRBV14 and TRBJ1-5, is EAGVTQFPSHSVIEKGQTVTLRCDPISGHDNLYWYRRVMGKEIKFLLHFVKESKQDESGMPNNRFLAERTGGTYSTLKVQPAELEDSGVYFCASSQDRGGMSNQPQHFGDGTRLSIL.